Sequencing of this T cell receptor (beta chain) was carried out in a study of cytomegalovirus exposure and HLA in healthy donors. Study in general: The roughly 100 million unique TCR beta sequences, from 150 million to 200 million T cells, were found by an earlier analysis. General study points: Differences between HLA loci emerged in a later analysis of TCR association rates, with DRB1 most and HLA-C fewest. A list of 150 or so TCR beta chains associated with cytomegalovirus was given. The classifier was said to identify cytomegalovirus status with high specificity and sensitivity.

Germline-derived CDR1 and CDR2 are ENHRY and SYGVKD. CDR3 length: 16 residues. To note about this clone: Its antigen is not known.

PCR involved 60 Vbeta and 13 Jbeta primers. Method: immunoSEQ multiplex PCR; TCRdb's copy keeps in-frame clones and lacks some. This table holds about 190,000 clones, roughly four fifths found once. The specimen sequenced was PBMCs. The sequence was collected from a woman younger than 45 in good health and CMV-seropositive. V and J are TRBV10-3 and TRBJ2-5; 7 positions match TRBD1. The better agreement between TRBJ2-7 and the DNA end casts doubt on the J call. For the CDR3, the DNA is TGTGCCATCAGCGGTCATCAGAGGGACAGCTCCTACGAGCAGTACTTC. The encoded protein is CAISGHQRDSSYEQYF.